A single sample gave rise to the 9 T cell receptor beta chains below, sequenced in a study of technical replicates of blood from a few donors. Sequenced by immunoSEQ multiplex PCR; TCRdb stores in-frame clones only, minus some. The table lists roughly 14,000 clones, roughly 80% of them singletons. The sample comprised PBMCs. The origin of the receptors is a human donor in good health.

J is TRBJ2-7 and V is TRBV7-9, with TRBD2 as a possible D gene (6 bases). CDR1 SEHNR and CDR2 FQNEAQ come from the germline V gene (reference sequence). Trimming cost V 0 bases and J 1 base, with 10 bases left between them. This CDR3 is built from 15 residues. The CDR3 nucleotides are TGTGCCAGCAGCTTAGCCCCGGGACTTTCCTACGAGCAGTACTTC. Amino acid sequence: CASSLAPGLSYEQYF.

The chain combines TRBV9 with TRBJ2-1, with D perhaps TRBD2 (6 bases). The V gene's germline CDR1 is SGDLS and CDR2 YYNGEE. V lost 0 bases, J lost 0 bases, and 7 bases lay in between. CDR3 length equals 15 residues. The CDR3 region has the DNA TGTGCCAGCAGCGTAGACGGGGGCTCCTACAATGAGCAGTTCTTC. It specifies CASSVDGGSYNEQFF.

The V gene is TRBV7-9, the J gene TRBJ2-7, with D perhaps TRBD2 (6 bases). From germline, CDR1 is SEHNR and CDR2 FQNEAQ (reference sequence). This CDR3 has 15 residues. Trimming took 3 bases from V and 1 from J, leaving 13 bases between them. The CDR3 bases are TGTGCCAGCAGCTTGGAAGCGGGTTATTCCTACGAGCAGTACTTC. Amino acid sequence: CASSLEAGYSYEQYF.

The gene calls are TRBV7-3 and TRBJ2-3; D gene unclear. Trimming took off 6 bases at V and 1 base at J, with 11 bases between the two ends. This CDR3 spans 14 amino acids. CDR1 is SGHTA, CDR2 FQGTGA, per germline. The CDR3 region has the DNA TGTGCCAGCAGTTCGATTGGCCGCACAGATACGCAGTATTTT. Its protein product is CASSSIGRTDTQYF.

For the CDR3, the DNA is TGTGCCAGCAGCGTATCCGCGGGGACGCAAGAGACCCAGTACTTC. Protein sequence: CASSVSAGTQETQYF. V gene TRBV9 combines with J gene TRBJ2-5; tentatively, D is TRBD2 (6 bases). The CDR3 runs 15 residues. Germline CDR1 reads SGDLS; CDR2 reads YYNGEE. Between the trimmed V and J ends, which lost 1 base and 2 bases, there was a span of 12 bases.

The V and J genes are TRBV7-2 and TRBJ1-5; 7 bases agree with TRBD1. This CDR3 is built from 15 residues. V lost 1 base, J lost 1 base, and 1 base stayed unmatched. Germline loops: CDR1 SGHTA, CDR2 FQGNSA. The CDR3 sequence is CASSLEGASNQPQHF. The DNA for the CDR3 is TGTGCCAGCAGCTTAGAGGGGGCCAGCAATCAGCCCCAGCATTTT.

The rearrangement links TRBV7-9 to TRBJ2-7; D may be TRBD1 (5 bases). Deletions cut 4 bases from V and 2 bases from J, with 12 bases between. From germline, CDR1 is SEHNR and CDR2 FQNEAQ (reference sequence). CDR3 length: 14 amino acids. DNA for the CDR3: TGTGCCAGCAGCTACAGGACAAACCCCTACGAGCAGTACTTC. Its protein is CASSYRTNPYEQYF.

The V gene is TRBV10-3, the J gene TRBJ1-4; unclear D gene. V was clipped by 3 bases and J by 0 bases, with 11 bases between them. Germline assignment: CDR1 ENHRY and CDR2 SYGVKD. This CDR3 has 16 amino acids. The CDR3 DNA sequence: TGTGCCATCAGTGATCGGGAATTCGCAACTAATGAAAAACTGTTTTTT. Its protein is CAISDREFATNEKLFF.

This chain links TRBV7-9 with TRBJ2-7, with D possibly being TRBD1 (5 bases). This CDR3 is built from 16 residues. V was trimmed by 5 bases and J by 5 bases, leaving 22 bases between them. Looked up from germline, CDR1 is SEHNR and CDR2 is FQNEAQ (reference sequence). CDR3 residues: CASSAGGAGSFDEQYF. The CDR3 DNA reads as TGTGCCAGCAGCGCTGGCGGCGCAGGGTCATTCGACGAGCAGTACTTC. The whole variable domain, remainder taken from reference TRBV7-9 and TRBJ2-7, is DTGVSQNPRHKITKRGQNVTFRCDPISEHNRLYWYRQTLGQGPEFLTYFQNEAQLEKSRLLSDRFSAERPKGSFSTLEIQRTEQGDSAMYLCASSAGGAGSFDEQYFGPGTRLTVT.